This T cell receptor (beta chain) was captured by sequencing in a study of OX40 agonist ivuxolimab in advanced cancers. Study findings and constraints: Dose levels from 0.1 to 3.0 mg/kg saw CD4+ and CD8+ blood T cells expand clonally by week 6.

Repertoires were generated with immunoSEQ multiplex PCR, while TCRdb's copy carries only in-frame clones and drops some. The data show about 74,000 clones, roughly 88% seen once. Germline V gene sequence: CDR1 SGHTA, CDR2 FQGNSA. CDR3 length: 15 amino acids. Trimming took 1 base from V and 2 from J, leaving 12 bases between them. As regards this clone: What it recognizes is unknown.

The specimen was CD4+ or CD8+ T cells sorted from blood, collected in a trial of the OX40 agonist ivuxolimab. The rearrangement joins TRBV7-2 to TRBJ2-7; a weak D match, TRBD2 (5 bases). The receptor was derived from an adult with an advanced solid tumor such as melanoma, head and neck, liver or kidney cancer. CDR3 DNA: TGTGCCAGCAGCTTAGGTGCGGGCCTGGCCTACGAGCAGTACTTC. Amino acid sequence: CASSLGAGLAYEQYF.